The clone carrying this TCR beta chain was found many times. No antigen is known for it. TCRdb recomputed calls from the 5' RACE reads with MiXCR, one row per CDR3 protein. This table has over 25,000 distinct CDR3 sequences, roughly 6.9% appearing once. The CDR3 consists of 15 residues. V was clipped by 5 bases and J by 5 bases; unmatched bases: 10. Germline lookup yields CDR1 SGHAT and CDR2 FQNNGV. The record originates from a study of spatial heterogeneity in lung cancer. The study, taken as a whole, reports: Tumors with more nonsynonymous mutations had more expanded intratumoral alpha and beta TCRs.

Time point given: sample taken at primary tumor resection. In each case, whole RNA from tumor, nontumor lung or frozen PBMC was sequenced unsorted. The chain employs TRBV11-2 and TRBJ2-5, with 8 bases lining up with TRBD1. The sample was lung tumor tissue, taken at surgery. The clonotype was recovered from a male donor with early-stage non-small cell lung cancer. CDR3 region: CASSPVDRAGETQYF. Written as DNA, the CDR3 is TGTGCCAGCAGCCCAGTGGACAGGGCAGGGGAGACCCAGTACTTC.